The rows below give T cell receptor beta chains drawn from one sample of a study of cytomegalovirus exposure and HLA in healthy donors. The repertoire was sequenced with immunoSEQ multiplex PCR; TCRdb's copy has only in-frame clones and lacks some. This listing includes some 150,000 clones. Sequenced: PBMCs. These receptors were obtained from a woman younger than 30 in good health and CMV-seropositive. Each CDR3 is given with its conserved first and last residue. The D gene is left open where the match is weak.

TRBV10-3,TRBD1,TRBJ2-1,TGTGCCATCAGAACGACAGGGTTTAATGAGCAGTTCTTC,CAIRTTGFNEQFF
TRBV19,TRBD1,TRBJ1-1,TGTGCCAGTAGTATCGACAGGGACACTGAAGCTTTCTTT,CASSIDRDTEAFF
TRBV5-6,.,TRBJ1-1,TGTGCCAGCAGCGGACAGCTACTAAAAGCTTTCTTT,CASSGQLLKAFF
TRBV11-2,.,TRBJ2-1,TGTGCCAGCAGCTTAGTTATCTCTTCGTCCTACAATGAGCAGTTCTTC,CASSLVISSSYNEQFF
TRBV6-1,.,TRBJ1-3,TGTGCCAGCAGCGTCACAGGGCCGCGGGGAAACACCATATATTTT,CASSVTGPRGNTIYF
TRBV10-3,TRBD2,TRBJ2-7,TGTGCCTGTGCTACTAGCGGCTACGAGCAGTACTTC,CACATSGYEQYF
TRBV30,.,TRBJ2-7,TGTGCCTGGAGCCTCGCGCGGCAGGGCTACTACGAGCAGTACTTC,CAWSLARQGYYEQYF
TRBV5-4,TRBD2,TRBJ2-5,TGTGCCAGCAGCCAGGCGGCTAGCGGGAGTGGCGTCGAGACCCAGTACTTC,CASSQAASGSGVETQYF
TRBV7-9,TRBD1,TRBJ2-2,TGTGCCAGCAGCCCGACAGGGTGGGAGCTGTTTTTT,CASSPTGWELFF
TRBV30,.,TRBJ2-3,TGTGCCTGGAGCGTACTCCTTCAAGATACGCAGTATTTT,CAWSVLLQDTQYF
TRBV6-5,TRBD2,TRBJ2-1,TGTGCCAGCAGTTACGACGGGAGGGCCGATGAGCAGTTCTTC,CASSYDGRADEQFF
TRBV6-5,.,TRBJ2-7,TGTGCCAGCAGTTCCTACGGGATAGGGAGCTCCTACGAGCAGTACTTC,CASSSYGIGSSYEQYF
TRBV6-6,TRBD2,TRBJ2-5,TGTGCCAGCAGAAATAGCGGGAGGGCCTTTGGAGAGACCCAGTACTTC,CASRNSGRAFGETQYF
TRBV5-4,TRBD1,TRBJ2-3,TGTGCCAGCAGCTTAGACAGGGGGGTTCCTAGCACAGATACGCAGTATTTT,CASSLDRGVPSTDTQYF
TRBV7-9,.,TRBJ2-3,TGTGCCAGCAGCTCTCTGACTAGAGTGGTAGATACGCAGTATTTT,CASSSLTRVVDTQYF
TRBV5-5,.,TRBJ1-1,TGTGCCAGCAGGAATTCCCTCCAGAGGATTAACACTGAAGCTTTCTTT,CASRNSLQRINTEAFF
TRBV6-1,.,TRBJ2-2,TGTGCCAGCAGTGAATTAGGGCGGGTGAACACCGGGGAGCTGTTTTTT,CASSELGRVNTGELFF
TRBV10-3,TRBD1,TRBJ2-3,TGTGCCATCAGTGAGTCGACAGGGGGCTTGGATACGCAGTATTTT,CAISESTGGLDTQYF
TRBV6-1,TRBD2,TRBJ2-7,TGTGCCAGCAGTGAACGGCTAGCGGTCTACGCCCCGAGGGACGAGCAGTACTTC,CASSERLAVYAPRDEQYF
TRBV9,.,TRBJ1-1,TGTGCCAGCAGCGCCCGAAGGGAGGGTTACATGAACACTGAAGCTTTCTTT,CASSARREGYMNTEAFF
TRBV23-1,.,TRBJ2-6,TGCGCCAGCAGTCTAGCGACAGGCCTCTCTGGGGCCAACGTCCTGACTTTC,CASSLATGLSGANVLTF
TRBV19,TRBD2,TRBJ2-3,TGTGCCAGTAGTATTTGGTCTAGCGGGGAGGATACGCAGTATTTT,CASSIWSSGEDTQYF
TRBV6-4,.,TRBJ2-5,TGTGCCAGCAGTGTGGGGGCCGGGGAGACCCAGTACTTC,CASSVGAGETQYF
TRBV27,TRBD1,TRBJ2-7,TGTGCCAGCAGTTTCAGTAGACAGGGTTTCTACGAGCAGTACTTC,CASSFSRQGFYEQYF
TRBV5-1,TRBD2,TRBJ2-4,TGCGCCAGCAGCTTGGGACTAGCGGGAGATGAAAACATTCAGTACTTC,CASSLGLAGDENIQYF
TRBV5-4,TRBD1,TRBJ2-7,TGTGCCAGCAGCCGTCTTTCACGGACAGGGGGGTACGAGCAGTACTTC,CASSRLSRTGGYEQYF
TRBV7-3,TRBD2,TRBJ2-5,TGTGCCAGCAGCCCTGTAGGAAGAAGCGGGGGGGCGGAGACCCAGTACTTC,CASSPVGRSGGAETQYF
TRBV9,TRBD1,TRBJ1-1,TGTGCCAGCAGCGACCGGCCAATTGGACAGGGGAACACTGAAGCTTTCTTT,CASSDRPIGQGNTEAFF
TRBV15,.,TRBJ1-5,TGTGCCACCAGCAGAGATAAAGCGGGTCAGCCCAATCAGCCCCAGCATTTT,CATSRDKAGQPNQPQHF
TRBV9,.,TRBJ1-1,TGTGCCAGCAGCCCCCCATCAGGGCTGAACACTGAAGCTTTCTTT,CASSPPSGLNTEAFF
TRBV10-3,TRBD2,TRBJ2-5,TGTGCCATCGCGAGCGGGGGGGCCGGGGAGACCCAGTACTTC,CAIASGGAGETQYF
TRBV2,.,TRBJ1-2,TGTGCCAGCAGTCAGGGAACCGGCGGCTACACCTTC,CASSQGTGGYTF
TRBV2,.,TRBJ2-3,TGTGCCAGCAGTGTCACCGGCGAGCGGCTCGGGAGCACAGATACGCAGTATTTT,CASSVTGERLGSTDTQYF
TRBV6-5,TRBD1,TRBJ1-1,TGTGCCAGCAGTCGGACCGTCAGGGGGACTGAAGCTTTCTTT,CASSRTVRGTEAFF
TRBV4-3,TRBD2,TRBJ2-1,TGCGCCAGCAGCCATGTGAGGCTAGCGGGGATGGATGAGCAGTTCTTC,CASSHVRLAGMDEQFF
TRBV7-3,.,TRBJ1-1,TGTGCCAGCAGCTTAAGGGGGGTGAACACTGAAGCTTTCTTT,CASSLRGVNTEAFF
TRBV19,.,TRBJ2-2,TGTGCCAGTAGTATCCGACAGACCGGCGGGGAGCTGTTTTTT,CASSIRQTGGELFF
TRBV4-3,TRBD2,TRBJ2-1,TGCGCCAGCAGCCAACGGTTAGCGGGGGGACACAATGAGCAGTTCTTC,CASSQRLAGGHNEQFF
TRBV7-9,.,TRBJ2-3,TGTGCCGCCCAAGGGGAGGCGAGGGATACGCAGTATTTT,CAAQGEARDTQYF
TRBV6-6,TRBD1,TRBJ1-2,TGTGCCAGCAGTCGACAGGGGGATGGCTACACCTTC,CASSRQGDGYTF
TRBV28,.,TRBJ2-1,TGTGCCAGCAGACAGTACAATGAGCAGTTCTTC,CASRQYNEQFF
TRBV19,TRBD1,TRBJ1-2,TGTGCCACCACCCCGGACAGGAACTATGGCTACACCTTC,CATTPDRNYGYTF
TRBV7-9,TRBD1,TRBJ2-2,TGTGCCAGCACCATAACCTCGACAGGGGACACCGGGGAGCTGTTTTTT,CASTITSTGDTGELFF
TRBV5-5,.,TRBJ2-3,TGTGCCAGCAGCTTCAGGTCGGCCCAGCTCGGTACGCAGTATTTT,CASSFRSAQLGTQYF
TRBV5-4,.,TRBJ1-5,TGTGCCAGCAGCCCACGATCAGGGGAGCCCCAGCATTTT,CASSPRSGEPQHF
TRBV6-1,.,TRBJ2-2,TGTGCCAGCAGTGAATTGGCGGGGGCCCTGAACACCGGGGAGCTGTTTTTT,CASSELAGALNTGELFF
TRBV30,.,TRBJ1-4,TGTGCCTGGACGACTCAGGGGAATGAAAAACTGTTTTTT,CAWTTQGNEKLFF
TRBV11-2,.,TRBJ1-2,TGTGCCAGCAGCCTTACGGGGGGGGAGGGCTACACCTTC,CASSLTGGEGYTF
TRBV5-6,.,TRBJ1-2,TGTGCCAGCAGCCAACTCCAGGGTAGGGATGGCTACACCTTC,CASSQLQGRDGYTF
TRBV4-3,.,TRBJ1-2,TGCGCCAGCAGCCAAGATGGGGGGTCGGGCTATGGCTACACCTTC,CASSQDGGSGYGYTF
TRBV29-1,.,TRBJ2-7,TGCAGCGTCGCGACCAGGGTCTCCTACGAGCAGTACTTC,CSVATRVSYEQYF
TRBV27,.,TRBJ1-1,TGTGCCAGCAGTTTGGTCAGGGGAAGGACTGAAGCTTTCTTT,CASSLVRGRTEAFF
TRBV19,.,TRBJ2-5,TGTGCCAGTAGTATGGACCGGGGGGAGACCCAGTACTTC,CASSMDRGETQYF
TRBV6-5,TRBD1,TRBJ1-2,TGTGCCAGCAGTTATCGGACAGGGAAGCATGGCTACACCTTC,CASSYRTGKHGYTF
TRBV6-5,TRBD1,TRBJ1-3,TGTGCCAGCAGGGGGACAGGGGCTGGAAACACCATATATTTT,CASRGTGAGNTIYF